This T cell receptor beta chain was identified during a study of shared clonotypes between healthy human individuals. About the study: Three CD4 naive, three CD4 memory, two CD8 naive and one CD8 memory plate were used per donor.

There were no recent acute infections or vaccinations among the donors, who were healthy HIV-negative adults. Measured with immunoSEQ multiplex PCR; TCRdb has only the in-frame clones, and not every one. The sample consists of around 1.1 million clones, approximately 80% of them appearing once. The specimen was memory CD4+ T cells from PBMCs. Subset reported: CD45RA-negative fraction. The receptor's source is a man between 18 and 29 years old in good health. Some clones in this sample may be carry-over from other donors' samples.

CDR3 protein: CASSPLAGGGNTIYF. Written as DNA, the CDR3 is TGTGCCAGCAGCCCCCTCGCCGGTGGGGGAAACACCATATATTTT. The rearrangement joins TRBV5-6 to TRBJ1-3; D is uncertain. Trimming cost V 4 bases and J 4 bases, with 15 bases left between them. Germline loops: CDR1 SGHDT, CDR2 YYEEEE. The CDR3 is made up of 15 amino acids.